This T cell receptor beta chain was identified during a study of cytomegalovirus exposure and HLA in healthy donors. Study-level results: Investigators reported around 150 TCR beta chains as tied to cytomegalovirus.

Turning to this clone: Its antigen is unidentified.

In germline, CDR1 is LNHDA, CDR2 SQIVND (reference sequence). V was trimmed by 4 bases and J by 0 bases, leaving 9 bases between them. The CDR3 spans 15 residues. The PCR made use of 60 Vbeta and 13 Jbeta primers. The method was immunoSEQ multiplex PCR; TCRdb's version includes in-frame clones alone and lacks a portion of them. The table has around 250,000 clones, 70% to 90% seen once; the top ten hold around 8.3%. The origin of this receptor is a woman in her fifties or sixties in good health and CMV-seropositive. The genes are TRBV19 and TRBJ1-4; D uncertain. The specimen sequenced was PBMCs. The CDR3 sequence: CASSRAMSTNEKLFF. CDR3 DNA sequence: TGTGCCAGTAGTAGAGCCATGTCAACTAATGAAAAACTGTTTTTT.